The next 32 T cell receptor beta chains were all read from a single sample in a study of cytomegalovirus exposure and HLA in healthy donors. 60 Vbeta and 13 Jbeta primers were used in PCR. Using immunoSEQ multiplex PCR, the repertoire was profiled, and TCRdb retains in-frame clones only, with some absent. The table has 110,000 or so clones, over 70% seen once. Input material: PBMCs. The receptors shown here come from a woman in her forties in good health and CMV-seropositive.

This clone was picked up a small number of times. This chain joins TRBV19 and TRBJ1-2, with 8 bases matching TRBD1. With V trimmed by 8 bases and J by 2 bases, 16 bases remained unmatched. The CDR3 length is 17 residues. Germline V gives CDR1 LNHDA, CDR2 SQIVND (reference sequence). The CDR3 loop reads CASSNFLGQGGNYGYTF. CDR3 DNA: TGTGCCAGTTCGAACTTCCTCGGACAGGGAGGAAACTATGGCTACACCTTC.

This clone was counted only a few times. The CDR3 bases are TGTGCCAGCAGTTTGTGGGGGGGGACAGGGGACCAGCCCCAGCATTTT. It yields the protein CASSLWGGTGDQPQHF. This chain joins TRBV28 and TRBJ1-5; 10 positions agree with TRBD1. The CDR3 covers 16 residues. After removal of 3 bases from V and 7 bases from J, the junction contained 9 bases not matched to a gene. From germline, CDR1 is MDHEN and CDR2 SYDVKM.

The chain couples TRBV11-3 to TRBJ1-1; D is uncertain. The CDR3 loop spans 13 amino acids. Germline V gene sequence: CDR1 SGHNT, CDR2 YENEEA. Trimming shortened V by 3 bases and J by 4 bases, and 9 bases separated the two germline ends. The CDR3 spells CASSFSPRTEAFF. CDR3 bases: TGTGCCAGCAGCTTTTCCCCGCGCACTGAAGCTTTCTTT.

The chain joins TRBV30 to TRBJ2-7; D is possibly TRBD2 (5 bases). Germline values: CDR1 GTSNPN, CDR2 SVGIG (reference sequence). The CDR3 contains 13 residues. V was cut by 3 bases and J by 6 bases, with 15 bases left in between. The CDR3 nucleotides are TGTGCCTGGAGCTACGGGGTGGGCAGCGAGCAGTACTTC. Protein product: CAWSYGVGSEQYF.

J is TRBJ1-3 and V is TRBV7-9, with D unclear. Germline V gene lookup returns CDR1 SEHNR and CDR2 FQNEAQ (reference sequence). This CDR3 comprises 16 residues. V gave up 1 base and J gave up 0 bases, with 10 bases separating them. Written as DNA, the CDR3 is TGTGCCAGCAGCTTAGACGGGTACTCCTCTGGAAACACCATATATTTT. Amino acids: CASSLDGYSSGNTIYF.

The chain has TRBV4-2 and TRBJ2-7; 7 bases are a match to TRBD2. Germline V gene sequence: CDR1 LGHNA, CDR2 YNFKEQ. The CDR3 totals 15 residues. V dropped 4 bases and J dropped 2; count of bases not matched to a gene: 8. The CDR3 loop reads CASSRGASGTYEQYF. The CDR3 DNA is TGTGCCAGCAGCCGAGGAGCTAGCGGAACCTACGAGCAGTACTTC.

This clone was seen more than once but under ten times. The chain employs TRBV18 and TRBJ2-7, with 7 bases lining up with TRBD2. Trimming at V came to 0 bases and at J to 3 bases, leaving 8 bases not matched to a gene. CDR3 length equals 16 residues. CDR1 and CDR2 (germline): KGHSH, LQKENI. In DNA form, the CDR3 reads TGTGCCAGCTCACCACCGGGCGGGAGCGGTGACTACGAGCAGTACTTC. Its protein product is CASSPPGGSGDYEQYF.

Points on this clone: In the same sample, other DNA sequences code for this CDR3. The DNA for the CDR3 is TGTGCCAGCAGCCAAGTAGGGACAGGCACTGAAGCTTTCTTT. Translation gives CASSQVGTGTEAFF. This chain connects TRBV14 to TRBJ1-1; 8 bases align to TRBD1. The CDR3 covers 14 residues. J gave up 4 bases and V 1 base, and 2 bases lay outside the gene matches. Germline V lookup: CDR1 SGHDN, CDR2 FVKESK.

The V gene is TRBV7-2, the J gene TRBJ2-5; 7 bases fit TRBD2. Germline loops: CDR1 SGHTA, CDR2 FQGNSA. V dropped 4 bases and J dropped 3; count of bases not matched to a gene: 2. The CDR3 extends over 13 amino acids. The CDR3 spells CASSWGLKETQYF. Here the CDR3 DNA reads TGTGCCAGCAGCTGGGGACTAAAAGAGACCCAGTACTTC.

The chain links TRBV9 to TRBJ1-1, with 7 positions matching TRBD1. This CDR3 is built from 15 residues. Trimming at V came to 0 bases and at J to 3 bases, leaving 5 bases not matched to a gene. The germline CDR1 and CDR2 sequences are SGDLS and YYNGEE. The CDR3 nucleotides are TGTGCCAGCAGCGTAGAACCAGGGGGGTACACTGAAGCTTTCTTT. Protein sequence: CASSVEPGGYTEAFF.

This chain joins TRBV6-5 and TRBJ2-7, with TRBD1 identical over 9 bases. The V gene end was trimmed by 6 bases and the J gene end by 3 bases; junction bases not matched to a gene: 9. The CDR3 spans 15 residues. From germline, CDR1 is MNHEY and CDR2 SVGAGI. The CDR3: CASSRGQGGYYEQYF. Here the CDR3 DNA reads TGTGCCAGCAGCAGGGGACAGGGAGGGTACTACGAGCAGTACTTC.

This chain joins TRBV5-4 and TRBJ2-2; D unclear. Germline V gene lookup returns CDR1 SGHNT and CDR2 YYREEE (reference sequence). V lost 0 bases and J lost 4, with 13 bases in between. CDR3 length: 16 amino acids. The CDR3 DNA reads TGTGCCAGCAGCTTGGCACGGCAGACGGGCACCGGGGAGCTGTTTTTT. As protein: CASSLARQTGTGELFF.

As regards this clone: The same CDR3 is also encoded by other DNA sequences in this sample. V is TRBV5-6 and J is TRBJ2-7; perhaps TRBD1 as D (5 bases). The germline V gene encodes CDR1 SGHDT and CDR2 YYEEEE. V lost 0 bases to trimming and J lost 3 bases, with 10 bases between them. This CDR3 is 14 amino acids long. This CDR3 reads CASSLGQGSYEQYF. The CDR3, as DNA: TGTGCCAGCAGCTTGGGTCAGGGAAGCTACGAGCAGTACTTC.

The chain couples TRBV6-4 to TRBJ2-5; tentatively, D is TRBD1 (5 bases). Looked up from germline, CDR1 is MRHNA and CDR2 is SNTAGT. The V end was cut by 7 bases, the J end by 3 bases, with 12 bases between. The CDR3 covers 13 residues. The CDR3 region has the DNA TGTGCCAGCAAATACAGGTTCAAAGAGACCCAGTACTTC. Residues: CASKYRFKETQYF.

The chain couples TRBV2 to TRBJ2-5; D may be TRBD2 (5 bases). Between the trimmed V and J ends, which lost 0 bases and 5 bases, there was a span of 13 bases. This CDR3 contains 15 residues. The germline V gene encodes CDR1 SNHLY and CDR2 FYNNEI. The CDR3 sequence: CASSEAVIRGETQYF. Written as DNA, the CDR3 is TGTGCCAGCAGTGAAGCAGTGATTAGAGGGGAGACCCAGTACTTC.

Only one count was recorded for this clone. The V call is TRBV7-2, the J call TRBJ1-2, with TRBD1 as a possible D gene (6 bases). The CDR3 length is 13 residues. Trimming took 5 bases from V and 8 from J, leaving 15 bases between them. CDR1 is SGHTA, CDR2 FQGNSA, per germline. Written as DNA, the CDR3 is TGTGCCAGCAGCCCTCATGGGGGCTGGGGCTACACCTTC. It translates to CASSPHGGWGYTF.

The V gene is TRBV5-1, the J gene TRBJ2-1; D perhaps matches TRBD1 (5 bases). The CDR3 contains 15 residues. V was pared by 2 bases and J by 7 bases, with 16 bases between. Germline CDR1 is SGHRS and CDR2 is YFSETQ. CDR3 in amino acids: CASSFRTPPGNEQFF. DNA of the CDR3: TGCGCCAGCAGCTTCAGGACACCCCCAGGAAATGAGCAGTTCTTC.

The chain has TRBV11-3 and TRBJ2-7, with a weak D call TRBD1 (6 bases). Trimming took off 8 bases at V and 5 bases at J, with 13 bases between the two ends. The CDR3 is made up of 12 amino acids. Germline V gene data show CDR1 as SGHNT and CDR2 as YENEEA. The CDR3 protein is CASQGLRNEQYF. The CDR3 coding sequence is TGTGCCAGCCAGGGGCTCCGGAACGAGCAGTACTTC.

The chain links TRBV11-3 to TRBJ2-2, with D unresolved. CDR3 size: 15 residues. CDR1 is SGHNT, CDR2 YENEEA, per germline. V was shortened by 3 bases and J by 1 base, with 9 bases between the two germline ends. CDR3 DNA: TGTGCCAGCAGCTTGGCTCGTCAGAACACCGGGGAGCTGTTTTTT. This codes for CASSLARQNTGELFF.

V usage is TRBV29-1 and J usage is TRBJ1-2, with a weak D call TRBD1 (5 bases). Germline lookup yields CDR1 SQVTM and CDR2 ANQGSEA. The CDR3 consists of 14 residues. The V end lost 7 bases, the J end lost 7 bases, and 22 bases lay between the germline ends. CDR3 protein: CSAETAGQPGGYTF. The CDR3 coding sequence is TGCAGCGCCGAAACGGCGGGGCAGCCCGGTGGCTACACCTTC.

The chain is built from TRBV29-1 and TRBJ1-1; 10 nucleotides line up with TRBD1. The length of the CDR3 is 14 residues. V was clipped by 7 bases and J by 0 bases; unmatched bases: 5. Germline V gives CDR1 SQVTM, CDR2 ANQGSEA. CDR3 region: CSGGQGLMNTEAFF. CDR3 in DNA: TGCAGCGGGGGACAGGGGCTAATGAACACTGAAGCTTTCTTT.

The CDR3 DNA reads as TGTGCCAGCAGTGAAGTCGGACTGAGCTATAATTCACCCCTCCACTTT. It codes for CASSEVGLSYNSPLHF. The V gene is TRBV6-1, the J gene TRBJ1-6; D call uncertain. This CDR3 comprises 16 residues. The V gene lost 1 base and the J gene lost 3 bases, with 10 bases spanning the gap. Germline V lookup: CDR1 MNHNS, CDR2 SASEGT.

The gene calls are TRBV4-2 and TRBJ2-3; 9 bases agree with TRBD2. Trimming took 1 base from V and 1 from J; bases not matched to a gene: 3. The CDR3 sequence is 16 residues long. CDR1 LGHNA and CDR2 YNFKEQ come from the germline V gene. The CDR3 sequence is CASSQARGGGTDTQYF. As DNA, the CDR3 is TGTGCCAGCAGCCAAGCGCGGGGGGGCGGCACAGATACGCAGTATTTT.

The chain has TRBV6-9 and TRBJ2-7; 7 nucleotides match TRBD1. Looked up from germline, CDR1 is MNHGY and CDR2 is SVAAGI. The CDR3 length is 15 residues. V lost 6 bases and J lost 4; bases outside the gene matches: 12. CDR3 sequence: CASSRNRDRLYEQYF. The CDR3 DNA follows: TGTGCCAGCAGCCGAAACCGGGACAGATTATACGAGCAGTACTTC.

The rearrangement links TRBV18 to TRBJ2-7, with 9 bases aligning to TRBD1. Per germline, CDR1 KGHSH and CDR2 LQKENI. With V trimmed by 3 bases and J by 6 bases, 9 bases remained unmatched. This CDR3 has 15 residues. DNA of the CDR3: TGTGCCAGCTCACCCCCCGGGACAGGGTACGGCGAGCAGTACTTC. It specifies CASSPPGTGYGEQYF. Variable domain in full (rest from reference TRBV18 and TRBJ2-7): NAGVMQNPRHLVRRRGQEARLRCSPMKGHSHVYWYRQLPEEGLKFMVYLQKENIIDESGMPKERFSAEFPKEGPSILRIQQVVRGDSAAYFCASSPPGTGYGEQYFGPGTRLTVT.

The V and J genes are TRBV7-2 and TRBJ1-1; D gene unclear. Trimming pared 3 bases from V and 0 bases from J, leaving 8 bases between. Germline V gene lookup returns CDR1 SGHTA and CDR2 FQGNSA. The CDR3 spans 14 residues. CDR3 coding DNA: TGTGCCAGCAGCTTGCAGGCCGTGAACACTGAAGCTTTCTTT. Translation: CASSLQAVNTEAFF.

In DNA, the CDR3 is TGTGCCAGCAGCTTAGCGACATCAGGAAATGAAAAACTGTTTTTT. Its translation is CASSLATSGNEKLFF. V gene TRBV7-6 combines with J gene TRBJ1-4; D call uncertain. The CDR3 consists of 15 residues. Trimming took 0 bases from V and 5 from J, leaving 10 bases between them. Germline CDR1 is SGHVS and CDR2 is FNYEAQ.

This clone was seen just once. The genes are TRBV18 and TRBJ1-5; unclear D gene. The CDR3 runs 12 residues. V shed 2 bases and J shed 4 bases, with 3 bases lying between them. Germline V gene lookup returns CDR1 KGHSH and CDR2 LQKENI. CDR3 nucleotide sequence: TGTGCCAGCTCACCATCTAATCAGCCCCAGCATTTT. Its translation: CASSPSNQPQHF.

The CDR3 DNA is TGTGCCAGCAGCCGTAGACAGGGATCCTACTACGAGCAGTACTTC. As protein: CASSRRQGSYYEQYF. This chain joins TRBV14 and TRBJ2-5; 7 bases match TRBD1. The J call could be wrong; TRBJ2-7 is a better fit for the DNA end. The CDR3 has 15 amino acids. From germline, CDR1 is SGHDN and CDR2 FVKESK.

The CDR3 spells CASSSTRESVYGYTF. CDR3 nucleotide sequence: TGTGCCAGCAGTTCCACCCGGGAGTCGGTGTATGGCTACACCTTC. This rearrangement joins TRBV2 to TRBJ1-2; no firm D call. Germline loops: CDR1 SNHLY, CDR2 FYNNEI. The length of the CDR3 is 15 residues. Trimming left V 5 bases short and J 5 bases short, with 18 bases between.

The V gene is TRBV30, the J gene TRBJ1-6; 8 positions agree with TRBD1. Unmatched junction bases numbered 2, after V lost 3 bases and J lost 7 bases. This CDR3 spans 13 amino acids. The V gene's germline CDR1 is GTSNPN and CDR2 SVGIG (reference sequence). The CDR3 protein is CAWRGQGNSPLHF. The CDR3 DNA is TGTGCCTGGAGAGGACAGGGAAATTCACCCCTCCACTTT.

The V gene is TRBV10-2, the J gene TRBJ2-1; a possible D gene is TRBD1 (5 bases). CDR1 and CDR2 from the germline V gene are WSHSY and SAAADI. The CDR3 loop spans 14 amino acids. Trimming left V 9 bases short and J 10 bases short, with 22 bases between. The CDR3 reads CASDLGALVREQFF. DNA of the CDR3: TGCGCCAGTGACCTAGGGGCCCTGGTAAGGGAGCAGTTCTTC.